This section outlines one T cell receptor (beta chain) sequence together with its context. These data originate in a study of control samples from healthy donors and cancer patients. The method was immunoSEQ multiplex PCR; TCRdb's version includes in-frame clones alone and lacks a portion of them. The sample records roughly 100,000 clones, around 88% being singletons. Germline lookup yields CDR1 MNHEY and CDR2 SVGAGI. The CDR3 covers 14 residues. The V and J ends lost 5 bases and 8 bases respectively, with 15 bases between them. V and J are TRBV6-5 and TRBJ1-4; TRBD1 is a possible D gene (5 bases). The sequencing input was blood. The receptor comes from a man in his thirties or forties in good health. The CDR3 DNA sequence: TGTGCCAGCAGTCGGGACGCCTATGGGGAAAAACTGTTTTTT. Translation: CASSRDAYGEKLFF.